The TCR beta chain under discussion was sequenced for a study of T cell changes during pregnancy in multiple sclerosis. Sequencing was performed with immunoSEQ multiplex PCR; in TCRdb, only in-frame clones are kept and a portion is missing. The sample has 45,000 to 65,000 clones, roughly 94% seen once. This CDR3 has 17 amino acids. The V and J ends lost 4 bases and 4 bases respectively, with 21 bases between them. Germline V gene lookup returns CDR1 SGHNT and CDR2 YYREEE (reference sequence). The receptor comes from a female donor with multiple sclerosis, enrolled in a pregnancy study. The rearrangement links TRBV5-4 to TRBJ1-5, with D perhaps TRBD1 (5 bases). The material was CD8+ T cells from peripheral blood mononuclear cells, obtained in the third trimester of pregnancy. The CDR3 nucleotides are TGTGCCAGCAGCGCCCGTCTGGACGGGGGAAAAAATCAGCCCCAGCATTTT. This translates into CASSARLDGGKNQPQHF.